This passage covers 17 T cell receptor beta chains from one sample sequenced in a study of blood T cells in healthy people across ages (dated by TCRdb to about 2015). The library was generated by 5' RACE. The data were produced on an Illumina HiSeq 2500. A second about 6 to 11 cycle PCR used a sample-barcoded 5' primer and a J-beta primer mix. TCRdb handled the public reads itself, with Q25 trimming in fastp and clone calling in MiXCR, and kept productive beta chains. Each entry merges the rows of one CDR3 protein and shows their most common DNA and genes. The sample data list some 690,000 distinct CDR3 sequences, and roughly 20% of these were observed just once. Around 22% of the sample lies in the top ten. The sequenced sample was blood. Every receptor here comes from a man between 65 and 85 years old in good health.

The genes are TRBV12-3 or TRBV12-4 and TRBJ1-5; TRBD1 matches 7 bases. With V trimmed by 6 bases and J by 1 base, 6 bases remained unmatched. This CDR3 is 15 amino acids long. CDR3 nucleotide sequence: TGTGCCAGCAGGTCAGGGGGTCTAAGCAATCAGCCCCAGCATTTT. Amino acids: CASRSGGLSNQPQHF.

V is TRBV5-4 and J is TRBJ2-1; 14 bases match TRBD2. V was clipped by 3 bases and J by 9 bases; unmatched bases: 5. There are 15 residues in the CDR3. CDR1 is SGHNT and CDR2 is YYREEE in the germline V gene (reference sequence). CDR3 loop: CASSSGTSGRIEQFF. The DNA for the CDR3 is TGTGCCAGCAGCTCGGGGACTAGCGGGAGAATTGAGCAGTTCTTC.

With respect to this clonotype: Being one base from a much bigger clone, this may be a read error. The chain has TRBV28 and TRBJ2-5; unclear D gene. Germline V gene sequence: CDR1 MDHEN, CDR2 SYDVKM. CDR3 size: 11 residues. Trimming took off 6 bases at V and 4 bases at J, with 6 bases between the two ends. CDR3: CASRWGETQYF. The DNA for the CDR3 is TGTGCCAGCAGATGGGGAGAGACCCAGTACTTC.

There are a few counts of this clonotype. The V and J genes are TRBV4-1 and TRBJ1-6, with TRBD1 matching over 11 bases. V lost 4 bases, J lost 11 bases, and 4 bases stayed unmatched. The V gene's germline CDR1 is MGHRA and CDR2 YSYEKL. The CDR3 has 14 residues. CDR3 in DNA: TGCGCCAGCAGCCGGGACAGGGGGAATACACCCCTCCACTTT. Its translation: CASSRDRGNTPLHF.

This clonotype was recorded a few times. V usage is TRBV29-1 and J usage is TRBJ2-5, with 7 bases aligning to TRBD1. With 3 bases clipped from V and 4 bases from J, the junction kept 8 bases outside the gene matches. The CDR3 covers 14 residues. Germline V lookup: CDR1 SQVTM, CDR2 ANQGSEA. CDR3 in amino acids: CSVDWMGQLETQYF. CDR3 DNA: TGCAGCGTTGATTGGATGGGACAGTTAGAGACCCAGTACTTC.

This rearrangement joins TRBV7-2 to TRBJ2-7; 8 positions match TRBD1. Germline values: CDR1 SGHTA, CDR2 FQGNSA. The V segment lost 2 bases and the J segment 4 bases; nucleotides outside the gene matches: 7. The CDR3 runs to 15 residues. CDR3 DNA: TGTGCCAGCAGCTTAACCGTGGACAGGGCTTACGAGCAGTACGTC. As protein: CASSLTVDRAYEQYV.

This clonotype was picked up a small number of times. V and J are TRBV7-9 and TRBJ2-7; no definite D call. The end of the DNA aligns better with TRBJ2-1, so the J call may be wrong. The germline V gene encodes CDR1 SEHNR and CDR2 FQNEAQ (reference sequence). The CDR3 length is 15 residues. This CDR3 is CASSFRPEPSNEQFF. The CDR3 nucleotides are TGTGCCAGCAGCTTCCGCCCAGAACCCTCCAATGAGCAGTTCTTC.

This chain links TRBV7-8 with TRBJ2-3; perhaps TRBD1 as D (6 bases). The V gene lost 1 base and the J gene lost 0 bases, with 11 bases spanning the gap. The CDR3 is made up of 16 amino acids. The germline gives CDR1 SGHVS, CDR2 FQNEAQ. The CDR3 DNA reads TGTGCCAGCAGCTTAGTGACAGGCCTAAGCACAGATACGCAGTATTTT. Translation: CASSLVTGLSTDTQYF.

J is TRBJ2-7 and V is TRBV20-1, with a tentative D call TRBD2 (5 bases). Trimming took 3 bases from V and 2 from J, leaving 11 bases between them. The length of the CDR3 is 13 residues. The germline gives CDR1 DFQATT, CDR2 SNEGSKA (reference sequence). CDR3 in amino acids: CSASLRVAYEQYF. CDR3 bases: TGCAGTGCTAGTCTGAGGGTCGCCTACGAGCAGTACTTC.

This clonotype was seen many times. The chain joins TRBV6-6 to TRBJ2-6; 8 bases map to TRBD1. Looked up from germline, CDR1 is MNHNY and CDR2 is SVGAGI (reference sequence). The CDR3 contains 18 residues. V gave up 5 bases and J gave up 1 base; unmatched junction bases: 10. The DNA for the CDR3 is TGTGCCAGCAGTCCTTTCGGACAGGGCGGATCTGGGGCCAACGTCCTGACTTTC. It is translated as CASSPFGQGGSGANVLTF.

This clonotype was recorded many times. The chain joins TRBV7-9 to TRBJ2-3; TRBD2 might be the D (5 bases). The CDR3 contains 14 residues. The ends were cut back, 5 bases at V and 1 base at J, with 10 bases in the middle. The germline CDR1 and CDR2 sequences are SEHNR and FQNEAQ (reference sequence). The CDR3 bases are TGTGCCAGCAGCCCAGACGGGGGCACAGATACGCAGTATTTT. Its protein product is CASSPDGGTDTQYF.

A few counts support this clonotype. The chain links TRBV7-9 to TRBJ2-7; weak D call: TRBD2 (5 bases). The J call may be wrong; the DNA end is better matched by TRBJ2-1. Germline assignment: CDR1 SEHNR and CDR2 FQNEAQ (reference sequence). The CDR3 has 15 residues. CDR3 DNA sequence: TGTGCCAGCAGCCTAATTCGAGGGCCGCAGAGTGAGCAGTTCTTC. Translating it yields CASSLIRGPQSEQFF.

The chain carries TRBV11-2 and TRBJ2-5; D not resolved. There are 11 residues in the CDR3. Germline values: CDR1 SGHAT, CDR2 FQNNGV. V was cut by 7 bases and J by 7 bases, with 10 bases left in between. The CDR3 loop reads CASTSQRTQYF. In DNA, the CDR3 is TGTGCCAGCACATCCCAGAGGACCCAGTACTTC.

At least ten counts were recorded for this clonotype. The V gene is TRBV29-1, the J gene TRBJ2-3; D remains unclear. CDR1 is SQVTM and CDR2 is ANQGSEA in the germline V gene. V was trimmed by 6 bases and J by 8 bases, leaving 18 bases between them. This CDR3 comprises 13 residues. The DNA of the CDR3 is TGCAGCGTGGTCCGGACGGGTATTGGTACGCAGTATTTT. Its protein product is CSVVRTGIGTQYF.

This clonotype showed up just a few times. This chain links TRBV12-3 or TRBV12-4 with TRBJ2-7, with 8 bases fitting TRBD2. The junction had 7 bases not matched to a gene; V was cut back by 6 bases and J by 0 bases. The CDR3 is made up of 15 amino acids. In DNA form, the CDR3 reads TGTGCCAGCAGCGCCCGGGGGGGAGGCTCCTACGAGCAGTACTTC. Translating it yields CASSARGGGSYEQYF.

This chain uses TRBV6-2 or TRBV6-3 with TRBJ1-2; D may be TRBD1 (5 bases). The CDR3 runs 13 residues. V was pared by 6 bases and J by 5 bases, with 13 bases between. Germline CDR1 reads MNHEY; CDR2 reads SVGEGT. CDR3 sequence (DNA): TGTGCCAGCAGATCGACAGCCCAATATGGCTACACCTTC. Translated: CASRSTAQYGYTF.

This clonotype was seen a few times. The CDR3 region has the DNA TGTGCCAGCAGACTGACAGGGGATGGAAACACCATATATTTT. It specifies CASRLTGDGNTIYF. V is TRBV11-2 and J is TRBJ1-3; 8 nucleotides agree with TRBD1. This CDR3 is built from 14 residues. V dropped 6 bases and J dropped 3; count of bases not matched to a gene: 4. Germline lookup yields CDR1 SGHAT and CDR2 FQNNGV.